The text below deals with one T cell receptor (beta chain). The antigen is undetermined. The sample belongs to a study of type 1 regulatory T cells. For the study at large: An in vitro protocol generated T-allo10, a Tr1-enriched, alloantigen-specific CD4 T cell product. Findings and caveats of the study: Compared with non-Tr1 cells, Tr1 cells showed a narrower TCR repertoire.

MiXCR was run by TCRdb on the reads, yielding one entry per CDR3 protein. Seen here are just under 65,000 distinct CDR3 sequences, about 50% observed once, and the top ten hold roughly 2.2%. V lost 4 bases and J lost 7; bases outside the gene matches: 9. Germline CDR1 reads MDHEN; CDR2 reads SYDVKM. The CDR3 is 15 amino acids. The TCR comes from a human donor in good health. The V and J genes are TRBV28 and TRBJ2-7; TRBD1 agrees at 11 bases. Sequencing was performed on cultured non-Tr1 T cells, either the whole culture or a sorted T cell fraction (not recorded which). This CDR3 is CASSSSGQGAREQYF. The CDR3 DNA sequence: TGTGCCAGCAGTTCCTCCGGACAGGGGGCTCGGGAGCAGTACTTC.